This record concerns one T cell receptor (beta chain) sequence. Repertoires were generated with immunoSEQ multiplex PCR, while TCRdb's copy carries only in-frame clones and drops some. The table has some 14,000 clones, 75% to 90% seen once; the top ten hold about 15%. Looked up from germline, CDR1 is SGDLS and CDR2 is YYNGEE. There are 14 residues in the CDR3. The J segment lost 10 bases and the V segment lost 0 bases, leaving 6 bases of the junction unmatched. The sample is drawn from a study of blood T cell repertoires in COVID-19. In the study overall: Some COVID-19 samples were acute and others convalescent; all came from the United States, Italy and Spain. T cells, B-cell-depleted T cells, or PBMCs provided the cDNA or gDNA that served as material.

Sequencing used peripheral blood. The J gene is TRBJ2-1, the V gene TRBV9; 8 nucleotides align to TRBD1. The clonotype originates from a human donor in a cohort sampled during active COVID-19. The CDR3 is CASSVVQGAQEQFF. CDR3 DNA: TGTGCCAGCAGCGTAGTGCAGGGGGCGCAGGAGCAGTTCTTC.